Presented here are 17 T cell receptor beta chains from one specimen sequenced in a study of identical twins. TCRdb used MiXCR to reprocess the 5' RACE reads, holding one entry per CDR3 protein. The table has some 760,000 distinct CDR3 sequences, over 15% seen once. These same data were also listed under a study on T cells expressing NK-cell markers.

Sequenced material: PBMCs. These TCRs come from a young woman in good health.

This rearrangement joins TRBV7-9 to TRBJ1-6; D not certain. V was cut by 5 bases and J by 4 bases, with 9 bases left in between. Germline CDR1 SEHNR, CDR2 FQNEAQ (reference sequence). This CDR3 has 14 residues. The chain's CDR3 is CASSEQKYNSPLHF. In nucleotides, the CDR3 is TGTGCCAGCAGCGAACAAAAATATAATTCACCCCTCCACTTT.

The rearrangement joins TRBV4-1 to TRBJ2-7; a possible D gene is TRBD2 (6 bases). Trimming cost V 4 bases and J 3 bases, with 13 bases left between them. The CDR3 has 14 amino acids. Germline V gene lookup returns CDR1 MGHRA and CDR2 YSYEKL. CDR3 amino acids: CASSRDSSDYEQYF. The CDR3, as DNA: TGCGCCAGCAGCCGCGATTCTAGCGACTACGAGCAGTACTTC.

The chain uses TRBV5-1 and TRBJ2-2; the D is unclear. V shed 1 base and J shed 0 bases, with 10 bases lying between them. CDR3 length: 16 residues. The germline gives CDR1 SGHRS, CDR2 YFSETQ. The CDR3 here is CASSLFAASNTGELFF. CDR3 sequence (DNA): TGCGCCAGCAGCTTGTTTGCGGCTTCGAACACCGGGGAGCTGTTTTTT.

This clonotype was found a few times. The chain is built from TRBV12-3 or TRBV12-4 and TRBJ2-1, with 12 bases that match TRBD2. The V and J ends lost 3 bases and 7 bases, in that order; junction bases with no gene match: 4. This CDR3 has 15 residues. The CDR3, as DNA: TGTGCCAGCAGTTTCAGACTAGCGGGAGTAAATGAGCAGTTCTTC. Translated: CASSFRLAGVNEQFF.

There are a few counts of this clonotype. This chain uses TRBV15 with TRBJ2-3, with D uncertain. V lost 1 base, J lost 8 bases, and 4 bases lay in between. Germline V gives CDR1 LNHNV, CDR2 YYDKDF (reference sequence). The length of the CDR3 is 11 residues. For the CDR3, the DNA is TGTGCCACCAGCAGAGGTATTACGCAGTATTTT. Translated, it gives CATSRGITQYF.

In DNA form, the CDR3 reads TGTGCCAGCAGTCAACAGGGGGTAGGCACTGAAGCTTTCTTT. Translation: CASSQQGVGTEAFF. The chain carries TRBV6-2 or TRBV6-3 and TRBJ1-1; 8 nucleotides line up with TRBD1. The CDR3 is made up of 14 amino acids. Trimming took 5 bases from V and 4 from J; bases not matched to a gene: 6. Germline lookup yields CDR1 MNHEY and CDR2 SVGEGT.

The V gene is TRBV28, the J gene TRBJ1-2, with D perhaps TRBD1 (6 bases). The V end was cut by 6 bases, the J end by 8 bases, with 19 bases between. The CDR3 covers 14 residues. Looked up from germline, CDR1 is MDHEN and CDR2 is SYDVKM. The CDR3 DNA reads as TGTGCCAGCAGCCAAGTAGAACAGGGTATCGGCTACACCTTC. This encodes CASSQVEQGIGYTF.

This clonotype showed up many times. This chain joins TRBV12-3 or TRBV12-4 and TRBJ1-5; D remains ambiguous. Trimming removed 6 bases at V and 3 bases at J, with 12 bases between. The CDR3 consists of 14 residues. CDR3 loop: CASSRAQTNQPQHF. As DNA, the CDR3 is TGTGCCAGCAGCCGGGCCCAAACCAATCAGCCCCAGCATTTT.

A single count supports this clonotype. CDR3 coding DNA: TGTGCCAGCCGCCCATTCGCCTTGGGGGCCAACGTCCTGACTTTC. Translation: CASRPFALGANVLTF. The chain has TRBV7-9 and TRBJ2-6; D not resolved. In germline, CDR1 is SEHNR, CDR2 FQNEAQ (reference sequence). V was trimmed by 8 bases and J by 4 bases, leaving 15 bases between them. This CDR3 comprises 15 residues.

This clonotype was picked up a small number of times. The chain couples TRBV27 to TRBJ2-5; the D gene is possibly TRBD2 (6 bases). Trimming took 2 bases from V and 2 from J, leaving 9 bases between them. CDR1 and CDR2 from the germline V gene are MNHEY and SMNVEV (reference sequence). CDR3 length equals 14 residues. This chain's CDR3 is CASSLRGEQETQYF. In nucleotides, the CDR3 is TGTGCCAGCAGTTTACGCGGGGAGCAAGAGACCCAGTACTTC.

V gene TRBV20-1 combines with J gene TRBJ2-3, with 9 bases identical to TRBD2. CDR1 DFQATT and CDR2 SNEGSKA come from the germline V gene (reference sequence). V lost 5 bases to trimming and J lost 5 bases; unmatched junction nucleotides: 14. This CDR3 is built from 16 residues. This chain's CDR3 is CSALHPLAGLGDTQYF. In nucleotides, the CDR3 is TGCAGTGCTCTCCATCCCCTAGCGGGGCTGGGAGATACGCAGTATTTT.

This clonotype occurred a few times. CDR3 DNA sequence: TGTGCCAGCAGCTTATGTACCAGACATGATCTCTCCAGGGGTTACGAGCAGTACTTC. Its translation: CASSLCTRHDLSRGYEQYF. The V gene is TRBV7-3, the J gene TRBJ2-7; D possibly corresponds to TRBD1 (6 bases). Germline V gene data show CDR1 as SGHTA and CDR2 as FQGTGA. Between the trimmed V and J ends, which lost 2 bases and 4 bases, there was a span of 27 bases. The CDR3 has 19 residues.

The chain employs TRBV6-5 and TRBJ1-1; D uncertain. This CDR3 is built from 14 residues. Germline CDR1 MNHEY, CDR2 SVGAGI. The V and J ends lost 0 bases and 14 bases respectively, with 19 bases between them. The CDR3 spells CASSYSETLARPFF. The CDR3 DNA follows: TGTGCCAGCAGTTACTCCGAAACTCTAGCCCGGCCGTTCTTT.

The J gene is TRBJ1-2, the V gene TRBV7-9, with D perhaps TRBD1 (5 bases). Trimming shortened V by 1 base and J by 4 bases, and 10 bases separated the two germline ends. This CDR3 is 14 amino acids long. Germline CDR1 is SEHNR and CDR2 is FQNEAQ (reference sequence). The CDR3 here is CASSLEARAYGYTF. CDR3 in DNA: TGTGCCAGCAGCTTAGAGGCCAGGGCCTATGGCTACACCTTC.

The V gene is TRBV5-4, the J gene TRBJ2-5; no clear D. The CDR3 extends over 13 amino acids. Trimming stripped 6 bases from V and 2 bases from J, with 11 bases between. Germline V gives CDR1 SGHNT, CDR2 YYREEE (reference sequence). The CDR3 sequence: CASTHAAQETQYF. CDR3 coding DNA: TGTGCCAGCACCCATGCGGCACAAGAGACCCAGTACTTC.

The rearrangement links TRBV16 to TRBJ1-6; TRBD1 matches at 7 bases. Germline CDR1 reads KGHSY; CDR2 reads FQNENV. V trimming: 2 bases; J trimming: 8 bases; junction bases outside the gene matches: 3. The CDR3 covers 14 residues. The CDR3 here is CASSQPRGDSPLHF. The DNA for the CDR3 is TGTGCCAGCAGCCAACCCAGGGGGGATTCACCCCTCCACTTT.

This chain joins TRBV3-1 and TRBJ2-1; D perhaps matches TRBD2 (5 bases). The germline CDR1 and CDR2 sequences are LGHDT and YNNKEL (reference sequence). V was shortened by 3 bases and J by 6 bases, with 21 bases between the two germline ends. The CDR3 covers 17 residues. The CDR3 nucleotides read TGTGCCAGCAGCCAGAGCTTGGACTCCCGCCGAGGCAATGAGCAGTTCTTC. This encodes CASSQSLDSRRGNEQFF.